These T cell receptor beta chains were read from a single sample in a study of regulatory T cells in long-lasting Graves disease. TCRdb reprocessed the multiplex PCR reads via MiXCR and lists one record per CDR3 protein. Among more than 300,000 distinct CDR3 sequences, around 15% were seen once, and the ten largest hold 22%. Sequences were derived from peripheral blood mononuclear cells (PBMCs), sampled at new diagnosis, from a patient treated with antithyroid drugs. Every receptor here comes from a female donor with Graves disease. The CDR3 runs from the conserved cysteine through the conserved F or W. D genes are given only for firm matches. Size is omitted from some rows. Given values are once, few, many or a class for expanded clones.

CDR3 DNA: TGTGCCAGCAGTGTGGGTAAAGGGACCCCGTACAATGAGCAGTTCTTC
CDR3 protein: CASSVGKGTPYNEQFF
V gene: TRBV2
D gene: .
clone size: many
J gene: TRBJ2-1

CDR3 DNA: TGTGCCAGCAGTTTGAAGGCCTCTGGGGCCAACGTCCTGACTTTC
CDR3 protein: CASSLKASGANVLTF
V gene: TRBV27
D gene: .
clone size: few
J gene: TRBJ2-6

CDR3 DNA: TGCAGTGCTAGTAACCGACTACTACAAGAGACCCAGTACTTC
CDR3 protein: CSASNRLLQETQYF
V gene: TRBV20-1
D gene: .
clone size: many
J gene: TRBJ2-5

CDR3 DNA: TGTGCCAGCAGTTTTGAGTTTCGATATGGCTACACCTTC
CDR3 protein: CASSFEFRYGYTF
V gene: TRBV12-3/TRBV12-4
D gene: .
clone size: once
J gene: TRBJ1-2

CDR3 DNA: TGTGCCAGCAGCTTAGATGGAGGGGGCCCTATGTATGGCTACACCTTC
CDR3 protein: CASSLDGGGPMYGYTF
V gene: TRBV7-9
D gene: TRBD1
clone size: few
J gene: TRBJ1-2

CDR3 DNA: TGTGCCAGCAGCATAGACAGGGGGCGCTTTTACGAGCAGTACTTC
CDR3 protein: CASSIDRGRFYEQYF
V gene: TRBV11-1
D gene: TRBD1
clone size: .
J gene: TRBJ2-7

CDR3 DNA: TGTGCCAGCAGGCGACCAGGGGGCGGGGAGACCCAGTACTTC
CDR3 protein: CASRRPGGGETQYF
V gene: TRBV7-9
D gene: TRBD1
clone size: many
J gene: TRBJ2-5

CDR3 DNA: TGCGCCAGCAGCTTGGACCCGGGCACCGGGGAAAAACTGTTTTTT
CDR3 protein: CASSLDPGTGEKLFF
V gene: TRBV5-1
D gene: .
clone size: few
J gene: TRBJ1-4

CDR3 DNA: TGCGCCAGCAGCCAAGCGGGAGTGGGCACCGGGGAGCTGTTTTTT
CDR3 protein: CASSQAGVGTGELFF
V gene: TRBV4-1
D gene: .
clone size: many
J gene: TRBJ2-2

CDR3 DNA: TGTGCCAGCAGTTTCCGGGACAGAAAAGAAAAACTGTTTTTT
CDR3 protein: CASSFRDRKEKLFF
V gene: TRBV27
D gene: TRBD1
clone size: .
J gene: TRBJ1-4

CDR3 DNA: TGTGCCAGCAGTCAAGATCGTCGGACAGTGGGTGAAAAACTGTTTTTT
CDR3 protein: CASSQDRRTVGEKLFF
V gene: TRBV6-1
D gene: .
clone size: many
J gene: TRBJ1-4

CDR3 DNA: TGTGCCAGCAGCCATGGCACAGGGGTGGTGCTGCCCCAGCATTTT
CDR3 protein: CASSHGTGVVLPQHF
V gene: TRBV3-1
D gene: TRBD1
clone size: many
J gene: TRBJ1-5

CDR3 DNA: TGTGCCAGTGAAGCGGGAGGGCCATGGAATGAGCAGTTCTTC
CDR3 protein: CASEAGGPWNEQFF
V gene: TRBV28
D gene: TRBD2
clone size: many
J gene: TRBJ2-1

CDR3 DNA: TGTGCCAGCAGGGGTCGCCTGGACAGGGTCCTCTCCTCTGGGGCCAACGTCCTGACTTTC
CDR3 protein: CASRGRLDRVLSSGANVLTF
V gene: TRBV12-3/TRBV12-4
D gene: TRBD1
clone size: few
J gene: TRBJ2-6

CDR3 DNA: TGCGCCAGCAGCATCATCCCGGGACCGCTATACGAGCAGTACTTC
CDR3 protein: CASSIIPGPLYEQYF
V gene: TRBV5-1
D gene: .
clone size: many
J gene: TRBJ2-7

CDR3 DNA: TGTGCCAGCAGCCCAAGCCTGGGTTCCGAGACCCAGTACTTC
CDR3 protein: CASSPSLGSETQYF
V gene: TRBV7-2
D gene: .
clone size: many
J gene: TRBJ2-5

CDR3 DNA: TGTGCCAGCAGCCGACAGTTCTATAATTCACCCCTCCACTTT
CDR3 protein: CASSRQFYNSPLHF
V gene: TRBV9
D gene: .
clone size: many
J gene: TRBJ1-6

CDR3 DNA: TGTGCCAGCAGCGTAGGGGGGACAGGGCATCAGCCCCAGCATTTT
CDR3 protein: CASSVGGTGHQPQHF
V gene: TRBV9
D gene: TRBD1
clone size: .
J gene: TRBJ1-5

CDR3 DNA: TGTGCCAGCAGTCCGACGCGGTTGACAGGGGGCACTAATGAAAAACTGTTTTTT
CDR3 protein: CASSPTRLTGGTNEKLFF
V gene: TRBV7-3
D gene: TRBD1
clone size: .
J gene: TRBJ1-4

CDR3 DNA: TGCGCCAGCACAAAACAGGGACACGCAGGGATGACCGGGGAGCTGTTTTTT
CDR3 protein: CASTKQGHAGMTGELFF
V gene: TRBV5-1
D gene: .
clone size: .
J gene: TRBJ2-2

CDR3 DNA: TGCGCCAGCAGTGAGGGAGTGGCGGGAGCCCACGAGCAGTACTTC
CDR3 protein: CASSEGVAGAHEQYF
V gene: TRBV6-9
D gene: TRBD2
clone size: many
J gene: TRBJ2-7

CDR3 DNA: TGTGCCAGCAGAATGAGCGGGTTATACACAGATACGCAGTATTTT
CDR3 protein: CASRMSGLYTDTQYF
V gene: TRBV6-1
D gene: .
clone size: many
J gene: TRBJ2-3

CDR3 DNA: TGTGCCTGGACGACTGGGGTCTATGGCTACACCTTC
CDR3 protein: CAWTTGVYGYTF
V gene: TRBV30
D gene: .
clone size: .
J gene: TRBJ1-2

CDR3 DNA: TGTGCCAGCTGCTCTAGCGGCGCTACCTACGAGCAGTACTTC
CDR3 protein: CASCSSGATYEQYF
V gene: TRBV7-9
D gene: TRBD2
clone size: .
J gene: TRBJ2-7

CDR3 DNA: TGTGCCAGCAGTTCGGGGGGACACGCGAACACTGAAGCTTTCTTT
CDR3 protein: CASSSGGHANTEAFF
V gene: TRBV6-9
D gene: .
clone size: many
J gene: TRBJ1-1

CDR3 DNA: TGTGTCAGCAGTGACCCGGTCGGGGGATACACTGAAGCTTTCTTT
CDR3 protein: CVSSDPVGGYTEAFF
V gene: TRBV6-1
D gene: .
clone size: .
J gene: TRBJ1-1

CDR3 DNA: TGTGCCAGCAGTTGGGTGACGCGGAGCTCCTACAATGAGCAGTTCTTC
CDR3 protein: CASSWVTRSSYNEQFF
V gene: TRBV2
D gene: .
clone size: once
J gene: TRBJ2-1

CDR3 DNA: TGTGCCAGCAGTCGACTCGGAATGGGTCAGCCCCAGCATTTT
CDR3 protein: CASSRLGMGQPQHF
V gene: TRBV27
D gene: .
clone size: few
J gene: TRBJ1-5

CDR3 DNA: TGCGCCAGCAGCCAAGATTCCGCGGGAGACTCCTACGAGCAGTACTTC
CDR3 protein: CASSQDSAGDSYEQYF
V gene: TRBV4-1
D gene: TRBD2
clone size: many
J gene: TRBJ2-7

CDR3 DNA: TGCGCCAGCAGCCAAGCGGACACTGAGCAGTTCTTC
CDR3 protein: CASSQADTEQFF
V gene: TRBV4-1
D gene: .
clone size: .
J gene: TRBJ2-1

CDR3 DNA: TGTGCCAGCAGTGAGAGGACAGGGGTGAACACTGAAGCTTTCTTT
CDR3 protein: CASSERTGVNTEAFF
V gene: TRBV2
D gene: TRBD1
clone size: .
J gene: TRBJ1-1

CDR3 DNA: TGCAGTGCTCCGACCGGGACAGCAACTCGAAGGAATCAGCCCCAGCATTTT
CDR3 protein: CSAPTGTATRRNQPQHF
V gene: TRBV20-1
D gene: TRBD1
clone size: many
J gene: TRBJ1-5

CDR3 DNA: TGTGCCACCAGCAGAGATCGGGCAGGGCAATCGCCCCAGCATTTT
CDR3 protein: CATSRDRAGQSPQHF
V gene: TRBV15
D gene: .
clone size: many
J gene: TRBJ1-5

CDR3 DNA: TGTGCCAGTAGTACGAATCTCGGGACTCTCAATGAAAAACTGTTTTTT
CDR3 protein: CASSTNLGTLNEKLFF
V gene: TRBV19
D gene: .
clone size: many
J gene: TRBJ1-4

CDR3 DNA: TGTGCCAGCAGCCTATTCGGACAGGGGGCTTGGAACACTGAAGCTTTCTTT
CDR3 protein: CASSLFGQGAWNTEAFF
V gene: TRBV7-9
D gene: TRBD1
clone size: .
J gene: TRBJ1-1

CDR3 DNA: TGCAGTGCTTCAACCGAAGGGGGAGTGTACTACAATGAGCAGTTCTTC
CDR3 protein: CSASTEGGVYYNEQFF
V gene: TRBV20-1
D gene: .
clone size: .
J gene: TRBJ2-1

CDR3 DNA: TGTGCCAGCACCCGGGGGGGAGTGGTCCAGCCCCAGCATTTT
CDR3 protein: CASTRGGVVQPQHF
V gene: TRBV12-3/TRBV12-4
D gene: .
clone size: many
J gene: TRBJ1-5

CDR3 DNA: TGCAGTGCTAGAGCACCAGGTCGAGACGAGCAGTACTTC
CDR3 protein: CSARAPGRDEQYF
V gene: TRBV20-1
D gene: .
clone size: many
J gene: TRBJ2-7

CDR3 DNA: TGTGCCAGCAGTCCTTATGGGCTAGCGGAAAAATACGAGCAGTACTTC
CDR3 protein: CASSPYGLAEKYEQYF
V gene: TRBV27
D gene: TRBD2
clone size: .
J gene: TRBJ2-7

CDR3 DNA: TGTGCCACCAGCGGCGGTACAGTTGCCGATACGCAGTATTTT
CDR3 protein: CATSGGTVADTQYF
V gene: TRBV15
D gene: .
clone size: .
J gene: TRBJ2-3

CDR3 DNA: TGCGCCAGCAGCCTCCCAAAGGCGGATAGCAAAAACATTCAGTACTTC
CDR3 protein: CASSLPKADSKNIQYF
V gene: TRBV10-2
D gene: .
clone size: many
J gene: TRBJ2-4

CDR3 DNA: TGCGCCAGCAGTGAGTCTACGGCCTATACGCAGTATTTT
CDR3 protein: CASSESTAYTQYF
V gene: TRBV10-1
D gene: .
clone size: many
J gene: TRBJ2-3

CDR3 DNA: TGCAGTGCCCGAAGGGAGGGTGGTAATTCACCCCTCCACTTT
CDR3 protein: CSARREGGNSPLHF
V gene: TRBV20-1
D gene: .
clone size: many
J gene: TRBJ1-6

CDR3 DNA: TGTGCCAGTAGCCCTATTTCGGAGGGCACTGAAGCTTTCTTT
CDR3 protein: CASSPISEGTEAFF
V gene: TRBV19
D gene: .
clone size: many
J gene: TRBJ1-1

CDR3 DNA: TGCAGCGTTGAAGATCGAGGGATTTTATCCTACGAGCAGTACTTC
CDR3 protein: CSVEDRGILSYEQYF
V gene: TRBV29-1
D gene: .
clone size: few
J gene: TRBJ2-7

CDR3 DNA: TGTGCCAGCAGAAAACGGGGGGAATCATACAATGAGCAGTTCTTC
CDR3 protein: CASRKRGESYNEQFF
V gene: TRBV7-2
D gene: TRBD2
clone size: many
J gene: TRBJ2-1

CDR3 DNA: TGCGCCAGCAGCTCTCAAGGACTAGAAAACACCGGGGAGCTGTTTTTT
CDR3 protein: CASSSQGLENTGELFF
V gene: TRBV5-1
D gene: TRBD2
clone size: .
J gene: TRBJ2-2

CDR3 DNA: TGTGCCAGTAGTATAGAACACAGTGGGATCTATGGCTACACCTTC
CDR3 protein: CASSIEHSGIYGYTF
V gene: TRBV19
D gene: .
clone size: few
J gene: TRBJ1-2

CDR3 DNA: TGTGCCAGTATCACATTGAGGAACACTGAAGCTTTCTTT
CDR3 protein: CASITLRNTEAFF
V gene: TRBV19
D gene: .
clone size: many
J gene: TRBJ1-1

CDR3 DNA: TGTGCCAGCAGTTTAGCCGGGCCCCCCTACGAGCAGTACTTC
CDR3 protein: CASSLAGPPYEQYF
V gene: TRBV27
D gene: .
clone size: many
J gene: TRBJ2-7

CDR3 DNA: TGTGCCAGCAGCGTAGACCTGGGACTCATCTATGGCTACACCTTC
CDR3 protein: CASSVDLGLIYGYTF
V gene: TRBV9
D gene: .
clone size: few
J gene: TRBJ1-2

CDR3 DNA: TGTGCCAGCAGTGAAACTAACTATGGCTACACCTTC
CDR3 protein: CASSETNYGYTF
V gene: TRBV5-4
D gene: .
clone size: many
J gene: TRBJ1-2

CDR3 DNA: TGTGCCAGCAGCCCCCGGCGGGAGGGCCCGGATGCCGGGGAGCTGTTTTTT
CDR3 protein: CASSPRREGPDAGELFF
V gene: TRBV7-9
D gene: TRBD2
clone size: .
J gene: TRBJ2-2

CDR3 DNA: TGTGCCAGCAGTGCCGATTCCTGGGACGAGCAGTACTTC
CDR3 protein: CASSADSWDEQYF
V gene: TRBV28
D gene: .
clone size: .
J gene: TRBJ2-7

CDR3 DNA: TGTGCCAGCTGGACTAGCGGGAAGGTATACGAGCAGTACTTC
CDR3 protein: CASWTSGKVYEQYF
V gene: TRBV6-2/TRBV6-3
D gene: TRBD2
clone size: many
J gene: TRBJ2-7

CDR3 DNA: TGCGCCAGCAGCCAAGATAGGACAGATGGGGCCAACGTCCTGACTTTC
CDR3 protein: CASSQDRTDGANVLTF
V gene: TRBV4-1
D gene: .
clone size: .
J gene: TRBJ2-6

CDR3 DNA: TGTGCCAGCGCCGTCGGGGGTGCCGCAACTAATGAAAAACTGTTTTTT
CDR3 protein: CASAVGGAATNEKLFF
V gene: TRBV28
D gene: .
clone size: .
J gene: TRBJ1-4

CDR3 DNA: TGTGCCAGCAGCCTAACCAGCCACCGGGACAGGGGAATACTTGAGCAGTTCTTC
CDR3 protein: CASSLTSHRDRGILEQFF
V gene: TRBV7-9
D gene: TRBD1
clone size: many
J gene: TRBJ2-1

CDR3 DNA: TGTGCCAGCAGATGGGGGGAGGACACTGAAGCTTTCTTT
CDR3 protein: CASRWGEDTEAFF
V gene: TRBV12-3/TRBV12-4
D gene: .
clone size: many
J gene: TRBJ1-1

CDR3 DNA: TGTGCCAGCAGCTCGAGCTTGGGACTAGCGGACAATGAGCAGTTCTTC
CDR3 protein: CASSSSLGLADNEQFF
V gene: TRBV5-5
D gene: TRBD2
clone size: many
J gene: TRBJ2-1